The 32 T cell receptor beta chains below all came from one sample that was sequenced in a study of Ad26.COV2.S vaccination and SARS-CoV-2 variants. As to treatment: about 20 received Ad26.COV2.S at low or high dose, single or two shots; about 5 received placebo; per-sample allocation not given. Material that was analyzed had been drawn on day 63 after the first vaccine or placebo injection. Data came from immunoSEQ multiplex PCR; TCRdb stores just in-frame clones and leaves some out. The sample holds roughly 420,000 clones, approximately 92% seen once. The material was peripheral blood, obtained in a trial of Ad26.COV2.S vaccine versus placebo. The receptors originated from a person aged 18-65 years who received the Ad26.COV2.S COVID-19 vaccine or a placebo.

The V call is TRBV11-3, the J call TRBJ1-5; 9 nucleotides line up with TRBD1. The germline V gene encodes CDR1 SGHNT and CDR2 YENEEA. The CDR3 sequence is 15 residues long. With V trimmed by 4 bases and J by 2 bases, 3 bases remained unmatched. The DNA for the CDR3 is TGTGCCAGCAGCTACAGGGGGCTCGGCAATCAGCCCCAGCATTTT. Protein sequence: CASSYRGLGNQPQHF.

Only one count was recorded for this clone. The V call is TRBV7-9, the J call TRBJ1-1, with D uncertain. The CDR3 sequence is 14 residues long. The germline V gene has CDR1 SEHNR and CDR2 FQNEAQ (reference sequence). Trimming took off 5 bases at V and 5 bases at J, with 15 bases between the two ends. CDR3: CASSIMTIDTEAFF. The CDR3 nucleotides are TGTGCCAGCAGCATTATGACAATCGATACTGAAGCTTTCTTT.

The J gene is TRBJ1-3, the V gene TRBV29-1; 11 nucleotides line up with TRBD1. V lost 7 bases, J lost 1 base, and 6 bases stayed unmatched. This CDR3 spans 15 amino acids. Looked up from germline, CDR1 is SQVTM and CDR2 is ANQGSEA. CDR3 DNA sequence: TGCAGCGCCGGACAGGGGGCCGCATCTGGAAACACCATATATTTT. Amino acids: CSAGQGAASGNTIYF.

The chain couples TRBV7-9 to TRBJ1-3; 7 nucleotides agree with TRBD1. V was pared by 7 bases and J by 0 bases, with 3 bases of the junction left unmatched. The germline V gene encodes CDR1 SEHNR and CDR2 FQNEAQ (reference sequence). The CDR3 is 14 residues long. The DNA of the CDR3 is TGTGCCAGCAAAACAGGGGTCTCTGGAAACACCATATATTTT. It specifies CASKTGVSGNTIYF.

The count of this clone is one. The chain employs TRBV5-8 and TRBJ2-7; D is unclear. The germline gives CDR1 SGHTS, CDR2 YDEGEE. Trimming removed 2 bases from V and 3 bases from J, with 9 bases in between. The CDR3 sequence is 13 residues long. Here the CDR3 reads CASSFGQNYEQYF. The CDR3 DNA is TGTGCCAGCAGCTTCGGGCAGAACTACGAGCAGTACTTC.

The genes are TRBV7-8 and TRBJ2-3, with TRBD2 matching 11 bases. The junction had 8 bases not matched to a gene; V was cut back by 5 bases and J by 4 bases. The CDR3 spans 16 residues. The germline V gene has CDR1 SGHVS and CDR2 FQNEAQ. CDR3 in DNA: TGTGCCAGCAGCATGAATAGCGGGAGGGTCGCAGATACGCAGTATTTT. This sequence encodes CASSMNSGRVADTQYF.

The CDR3 region is CASRAGTGWVYTQYF. In nucleotides, the CDR3 is TGTGCCAGCAGGGCCGGGACAGGTTGGGTCTATACGCAGTATTTT. The chain combines TRBV2 with TRBJ2-3, with 8 nucleotides matching TRBD1. CDR3 length equals 15 residues. Germline CDR1 SNHLY, CDR2 FYNNEI. V was pared by 6 bases and J by 7 bases, with 12 bases of the junction left unmatched.

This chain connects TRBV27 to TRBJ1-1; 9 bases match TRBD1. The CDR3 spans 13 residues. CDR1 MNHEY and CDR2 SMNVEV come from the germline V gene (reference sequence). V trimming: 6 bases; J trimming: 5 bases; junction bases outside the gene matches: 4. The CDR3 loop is CASSGQGSTEAFF. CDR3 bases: TGTGCCAGCAGCGGACAGGGGTCAACTGAAGCTTTCTTT.

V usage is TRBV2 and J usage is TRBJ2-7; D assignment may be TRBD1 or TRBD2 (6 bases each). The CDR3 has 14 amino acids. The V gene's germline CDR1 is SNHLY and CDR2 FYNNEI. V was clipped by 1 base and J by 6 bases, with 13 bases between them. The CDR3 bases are TGTGCCAGCAGTGAAGTAGGGGGACTCTCCGAGCAGTACTTC. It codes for CASSEVGGLSEQYF.

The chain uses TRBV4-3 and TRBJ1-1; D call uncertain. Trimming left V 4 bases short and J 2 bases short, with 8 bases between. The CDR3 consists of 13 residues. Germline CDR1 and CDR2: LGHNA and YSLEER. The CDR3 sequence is CASSLYGNTEAFF. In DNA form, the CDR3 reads TGCGCCAGCAGCCTCTACGGCAACACTGAAGCTTTCTTT.

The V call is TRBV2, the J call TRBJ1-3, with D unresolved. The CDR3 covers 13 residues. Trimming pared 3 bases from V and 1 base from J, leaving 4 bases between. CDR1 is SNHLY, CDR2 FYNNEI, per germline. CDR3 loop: CASSEFSGNTIYF. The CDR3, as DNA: TGTGCCAGCAGTGAGTTTTCTGGAAACACCATATATTTT.

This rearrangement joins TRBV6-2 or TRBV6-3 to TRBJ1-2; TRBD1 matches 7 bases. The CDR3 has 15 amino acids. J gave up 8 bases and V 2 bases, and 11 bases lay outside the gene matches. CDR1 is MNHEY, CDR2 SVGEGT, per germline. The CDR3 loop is CASSYRFTGAEGYTF. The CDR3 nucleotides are TGTGCCAGCAGTTACCGATTCACAGGGGCGGAAGGCTACACCTTC.

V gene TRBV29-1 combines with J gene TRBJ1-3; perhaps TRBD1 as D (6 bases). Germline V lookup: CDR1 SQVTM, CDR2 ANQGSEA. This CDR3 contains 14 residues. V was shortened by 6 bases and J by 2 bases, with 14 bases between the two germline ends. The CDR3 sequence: CSVRPYRAGNTIYF. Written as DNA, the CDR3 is TGCAGCGTCCGACCGTACAGGGCTGGAAACACCATATATTTT. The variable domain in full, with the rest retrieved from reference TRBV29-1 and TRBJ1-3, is SAVISQKPSRDICQRGTSLTIQCQVDSQVTMMFWYRQQPGQSLTLIATANQGSEATYESGFVIDKFPISRPNLTFSTLTVSNMSPEDSSIYLCSVRPYRAGNTIYFGEGSWLTVV.

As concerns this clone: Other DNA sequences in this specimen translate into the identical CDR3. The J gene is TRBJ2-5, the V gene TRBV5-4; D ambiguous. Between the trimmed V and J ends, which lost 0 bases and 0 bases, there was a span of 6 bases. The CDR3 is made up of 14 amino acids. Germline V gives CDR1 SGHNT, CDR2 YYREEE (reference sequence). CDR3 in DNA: TGTGCCAGCAGCTTGGCCCGGAACCAAGAGACCCAGTACTTC. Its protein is CASSLARNQETQYF.

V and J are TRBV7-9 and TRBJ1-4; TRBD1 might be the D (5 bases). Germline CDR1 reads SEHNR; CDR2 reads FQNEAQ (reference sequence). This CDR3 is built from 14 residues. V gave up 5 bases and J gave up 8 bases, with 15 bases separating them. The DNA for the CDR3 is TGTGCCAGCAGCCGAGGGGCGACCGAAGAAAAACTGTTTTTT. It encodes CASSRGATEEKLFF.

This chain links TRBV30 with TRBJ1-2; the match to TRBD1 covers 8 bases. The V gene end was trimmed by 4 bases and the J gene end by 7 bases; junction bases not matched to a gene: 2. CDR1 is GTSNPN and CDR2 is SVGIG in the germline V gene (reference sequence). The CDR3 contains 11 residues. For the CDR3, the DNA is TGTGCCTGGACGACAGGGGTTGGCTACACCTTC. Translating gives CAWTTGVGYTF.

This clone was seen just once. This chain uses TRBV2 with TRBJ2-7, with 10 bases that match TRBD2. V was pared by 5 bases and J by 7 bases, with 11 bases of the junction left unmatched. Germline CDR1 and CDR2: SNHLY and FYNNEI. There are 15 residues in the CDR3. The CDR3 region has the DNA TGTGCCAGCAGTTGGACTAGCGGATCAACCGGAGAGCAGTACGTC. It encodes CASSWTSGSTGEQYV.

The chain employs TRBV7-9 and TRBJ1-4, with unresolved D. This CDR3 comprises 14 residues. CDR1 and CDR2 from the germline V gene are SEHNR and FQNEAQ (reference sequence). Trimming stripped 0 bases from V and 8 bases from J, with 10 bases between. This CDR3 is CASSLAVVAEKLFF. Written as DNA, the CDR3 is TGTGCCAGCAGCTTAGCGGTAGTGGCAGAAAAACTGTTTTTT. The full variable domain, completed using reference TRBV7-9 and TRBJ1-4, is DTGVSQNPRHKITKRGQNVTFRCDPISEHNRLYWYRQTLGQGPEFLTYFQNEAQLEKSRLLSDRFSAERPKGSFSTLEIQRTEQGDSAMYLCASSLAVVAEKLFFGSGTQLSVL.

The CDR3, as DNA: TGTGCCAGCAGCAGACAAGGGCCGTGGGGTGAAAAACTGTTTTTT. The encoded protein is CASSRQGPWGEKLFF. V and J are TRBV11-2 and TRBJ1-4; D is uncertain. The CDR3 has 15 amino acids. Trimming took 5 bases from V and 7 from J, leaving 17 bases between them. Looked up from germline, CDR1 is SGHAT and CDR2 is FQNNGV.

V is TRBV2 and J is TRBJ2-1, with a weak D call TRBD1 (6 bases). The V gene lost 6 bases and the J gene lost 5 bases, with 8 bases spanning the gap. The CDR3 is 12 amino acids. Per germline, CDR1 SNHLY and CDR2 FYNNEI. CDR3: CASSGQNNEQFF. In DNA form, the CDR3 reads TGTGCCAGCAGCGGACAGAACAATGAGCAGTTCTTC.

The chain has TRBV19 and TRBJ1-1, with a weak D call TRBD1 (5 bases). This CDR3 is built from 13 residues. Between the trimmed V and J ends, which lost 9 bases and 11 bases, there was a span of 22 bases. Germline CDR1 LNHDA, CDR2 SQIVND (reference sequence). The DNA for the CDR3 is TGTGCCAGCATCCATGGCTGGGGGTCTGGGGCTTTCTTT. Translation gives CASIHGWGSGAFF.

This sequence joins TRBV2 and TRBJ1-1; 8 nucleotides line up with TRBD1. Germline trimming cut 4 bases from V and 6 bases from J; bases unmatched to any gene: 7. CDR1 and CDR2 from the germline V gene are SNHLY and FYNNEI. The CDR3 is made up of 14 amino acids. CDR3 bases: TGTGCCAGCAGTGTAGACAGGGGTCGGGCTGAAGCTTTCTTT. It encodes CASSVDRGRAEAFF.

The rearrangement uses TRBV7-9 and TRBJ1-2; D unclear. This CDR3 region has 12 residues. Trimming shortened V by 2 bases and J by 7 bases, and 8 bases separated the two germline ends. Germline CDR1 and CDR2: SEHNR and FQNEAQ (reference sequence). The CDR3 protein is CASSLHFLGYTF. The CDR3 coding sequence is TGTGCCAGCAGCTTACACTTTCTTGGCTACACCTTC.

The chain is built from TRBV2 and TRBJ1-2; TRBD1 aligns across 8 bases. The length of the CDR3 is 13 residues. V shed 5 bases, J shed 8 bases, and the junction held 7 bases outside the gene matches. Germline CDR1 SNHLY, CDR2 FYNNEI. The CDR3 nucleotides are TGTGCCAGCAGTAAACGGACAGGGCTAGGCTACACCTTC. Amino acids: CASSKRTGLGYTF.

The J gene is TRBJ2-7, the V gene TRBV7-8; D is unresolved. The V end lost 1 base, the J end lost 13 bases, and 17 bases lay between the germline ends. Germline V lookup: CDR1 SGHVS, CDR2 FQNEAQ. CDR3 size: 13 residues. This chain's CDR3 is CASSLELTSDRYV. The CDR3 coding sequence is TGTGCCAGCAGCTTAGAGCTGACGTCCGATCGATACGTC.

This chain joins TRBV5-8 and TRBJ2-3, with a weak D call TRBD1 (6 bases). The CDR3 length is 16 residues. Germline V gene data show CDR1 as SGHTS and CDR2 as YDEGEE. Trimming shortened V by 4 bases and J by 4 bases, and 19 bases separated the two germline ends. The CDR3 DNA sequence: TGTGCCAGCAGCCTGGGGGCAACCCACGGGGCAGATACGCAGTATTTT. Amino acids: CASSLGATHGADTQYF.

The CDR3 loop is CASSFARSNTEAFF. As DNA, the CDR3 is TGTGCCAGCAGCTTTGCCAGATCGAACACTGAAGCTTTCTTT. The V call is TRBV7-2, the J call TRBJ1-1; D is unresolved. Germline CDR1 is SGHTA and CDR2 is FQGNSA. The germline V and J ends were trimmed by 3 bases and 1 base, with 9 bases remaining between them. CDR3 length: 14 residues.

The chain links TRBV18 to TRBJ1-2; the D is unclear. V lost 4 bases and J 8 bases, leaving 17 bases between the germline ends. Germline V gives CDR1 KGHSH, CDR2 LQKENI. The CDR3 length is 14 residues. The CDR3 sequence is CASSQGMSSEGYTF. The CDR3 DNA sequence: TGTGCCAGCTCACAGGGCATGAGCTCCGAGGGCTACACCTTC. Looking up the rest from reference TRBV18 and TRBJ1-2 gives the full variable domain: NAGVMQNPRHLVRRRGQEARLRCSPMKGHSHVYWYRQLPEEGLKFMVYLQKENIIDESGMPKERFSAEFPKEGPSILRIQQVVRGDSAAYFCASSQGMSSEGYTFGSGTRLTVV.

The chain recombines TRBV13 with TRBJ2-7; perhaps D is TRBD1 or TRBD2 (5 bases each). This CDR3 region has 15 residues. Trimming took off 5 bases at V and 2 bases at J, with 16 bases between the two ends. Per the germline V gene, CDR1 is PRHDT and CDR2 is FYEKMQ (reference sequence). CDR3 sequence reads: CASSNGLGETYEQYV. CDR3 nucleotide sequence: TGTGCCAGCAGCAATGGATTGGGGGAAACCTACGAGCAGTACGTC.

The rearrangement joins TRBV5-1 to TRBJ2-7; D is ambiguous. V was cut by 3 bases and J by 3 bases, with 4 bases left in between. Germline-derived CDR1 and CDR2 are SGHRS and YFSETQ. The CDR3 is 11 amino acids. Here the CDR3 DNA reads TGCGCCAGCAGCTCAGGCTACGAGCAGTACTTC. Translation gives CASSSGYEQYF.

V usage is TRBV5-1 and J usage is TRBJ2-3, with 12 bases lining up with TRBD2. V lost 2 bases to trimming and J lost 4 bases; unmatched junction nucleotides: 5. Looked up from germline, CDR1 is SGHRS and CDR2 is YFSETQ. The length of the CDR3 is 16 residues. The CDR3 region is CASSFRTSGISDTQYF. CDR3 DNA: TGCGCCAGCAGCTTCCGGACTAGCGGGATCTCAGATACGCAGTATTTT.

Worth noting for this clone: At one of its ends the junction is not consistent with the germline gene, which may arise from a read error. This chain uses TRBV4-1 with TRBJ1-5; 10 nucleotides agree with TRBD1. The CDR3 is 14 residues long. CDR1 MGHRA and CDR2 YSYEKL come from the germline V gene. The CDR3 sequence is CASSQGDVRQGAIF. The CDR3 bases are TGCGCCAGCAGCCAAGGGGACGTAAGACAGGGGGCCATTTTT.